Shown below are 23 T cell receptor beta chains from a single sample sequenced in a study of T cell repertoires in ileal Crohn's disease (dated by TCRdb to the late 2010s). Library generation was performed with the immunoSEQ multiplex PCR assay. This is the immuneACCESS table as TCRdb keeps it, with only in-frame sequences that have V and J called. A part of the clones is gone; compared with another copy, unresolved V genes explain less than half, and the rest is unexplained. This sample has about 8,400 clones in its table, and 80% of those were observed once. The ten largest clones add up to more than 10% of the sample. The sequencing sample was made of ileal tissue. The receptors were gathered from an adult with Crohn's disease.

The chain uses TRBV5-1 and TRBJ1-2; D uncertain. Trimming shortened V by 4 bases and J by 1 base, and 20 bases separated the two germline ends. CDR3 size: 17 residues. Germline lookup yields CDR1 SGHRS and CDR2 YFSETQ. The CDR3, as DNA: TGCGCCAGCAGCGCCCCTGGAGTGGGCCCCGATAACTATGGCTACACCTTC. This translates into CASSAPGVGPDNYGYTF.

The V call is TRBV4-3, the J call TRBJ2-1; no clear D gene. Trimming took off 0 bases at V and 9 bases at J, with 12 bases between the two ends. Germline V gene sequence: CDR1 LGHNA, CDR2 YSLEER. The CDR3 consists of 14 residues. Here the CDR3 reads CASSQDLEKSEQFF. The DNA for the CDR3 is TGCGCCAGCAGCCAAGATTTGGAGAAAAGTGAGCAGTTCTTC.

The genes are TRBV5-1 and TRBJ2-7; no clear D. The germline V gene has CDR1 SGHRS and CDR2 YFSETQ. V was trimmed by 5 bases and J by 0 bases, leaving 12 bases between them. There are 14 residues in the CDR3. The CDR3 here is CASRLAVSSYEQYF. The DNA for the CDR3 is TGCGCCAGCAGGCTGGCTGTCAGCTCCTACGAGCAGTACTTC. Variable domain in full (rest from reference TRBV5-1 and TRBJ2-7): KAGVTQTPRYLIKTRGQQVTLSCSPISGHRSVSWYQQTPGQGLQFLFEYFSETQRNKGNFPGRFSGRQFSNSRSEMNVSTLELGDSALYLCASRLAVSSYEQYFGPGTRLTVT.

CDR3 sequence reads: CASSLIGTEAFF. The CDR3 nucleotides read TGTGCCAGCAGCTTAATTGGTACTGAAGCTTTCTTT. The chain is built from TRBV11-2 and TRBJ1-1, with D uncertain. V lost 2 bases and J 5 bases, leaving 6 bases between the germline ends. CDR3 length: 12 amino acids. Germline values: CDR1 SGHAT, CDR2 FQNNGV.

DNA of the CDR3: TGTGCCATACGGGGGCTGTACACCTACAATGAGCAGTTCTTC. Its protein is CAIRGLYTYNEQFF. The genes are TRBV28 and TRBJ2-1; either TRBD1 or TRBD2 may supply D (6 bases each). Germline values: CDR1 MDHEN, CDR2 SYDVKM. This CDR3 has 14 amino acids. Trimming took 10 bases from V and 2 from J, leaving 15 bases between them.

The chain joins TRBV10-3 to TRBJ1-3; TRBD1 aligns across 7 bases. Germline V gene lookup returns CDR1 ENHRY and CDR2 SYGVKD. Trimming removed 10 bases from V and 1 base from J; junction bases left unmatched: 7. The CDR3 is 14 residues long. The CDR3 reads CASRQGGSGNTIYF. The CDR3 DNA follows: TGTGCCAGCAGACAGGGTGGATCTGGAAACACCATATATTTT.

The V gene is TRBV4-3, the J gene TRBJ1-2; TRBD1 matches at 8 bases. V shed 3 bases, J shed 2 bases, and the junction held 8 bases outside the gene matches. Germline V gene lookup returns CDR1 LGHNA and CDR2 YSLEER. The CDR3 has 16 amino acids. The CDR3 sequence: CASSQNAGTGNYGYTF. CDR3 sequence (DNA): TGCGCCAGCAGCCAGAACGCCGGGACAGGCAACTATGGCTACACCTTC.

CDR3 sequence: CASSLGASGVYNEQFF. The DNA of the CDR3 is TGCGCCAGCAGCTTGGGGGCGAGCGGGGTTTACAATGAGCAGTTCTTC. The V gene is TRBV5-1, the J gene TRBJ2-1; 7 bases agree with TRBD2. Germline lookup yields CDR1 SGHRS and CDR2 YFSETQ. This CDR3 region has 16 residues. After removal of 0 bases from V and 4 bases from J, the junction contained 7 bases not matched to a gene.

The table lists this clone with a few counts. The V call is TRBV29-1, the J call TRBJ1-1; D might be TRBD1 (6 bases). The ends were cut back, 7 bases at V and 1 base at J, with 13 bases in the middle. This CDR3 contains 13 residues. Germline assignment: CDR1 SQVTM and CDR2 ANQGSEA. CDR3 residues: CSAVQGSNTEAFF. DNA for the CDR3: TGCAGCGCCGTACAGGGCTCGAACACTGAAGCTTTCTTT.

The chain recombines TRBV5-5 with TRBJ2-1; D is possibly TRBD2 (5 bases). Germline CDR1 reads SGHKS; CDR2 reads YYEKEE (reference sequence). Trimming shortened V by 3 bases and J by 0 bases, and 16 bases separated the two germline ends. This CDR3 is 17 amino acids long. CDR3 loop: CASSSRLGGSSYNEQFF. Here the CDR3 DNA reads TGTGCCAGCAGCTCCCGGCTTGGTGGGAGCTCCTACAATGAGCAGTTCTTC.

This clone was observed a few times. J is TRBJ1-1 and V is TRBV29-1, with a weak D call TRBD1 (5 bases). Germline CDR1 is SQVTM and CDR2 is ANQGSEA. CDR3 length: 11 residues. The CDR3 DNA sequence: TGCCAGGGAGGGCGGGGCACTGAAGCTTTCTTT. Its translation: CQGGRGTEAFF.

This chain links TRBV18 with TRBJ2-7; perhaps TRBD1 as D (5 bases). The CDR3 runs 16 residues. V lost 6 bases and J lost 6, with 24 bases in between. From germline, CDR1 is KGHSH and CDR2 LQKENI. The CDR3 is CASSAIKGQPSLEQYF. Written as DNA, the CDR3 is TGTGCCAGCTCGGCAATCAAAGGACAACCATCGCTCGAGCAGTACTTC.

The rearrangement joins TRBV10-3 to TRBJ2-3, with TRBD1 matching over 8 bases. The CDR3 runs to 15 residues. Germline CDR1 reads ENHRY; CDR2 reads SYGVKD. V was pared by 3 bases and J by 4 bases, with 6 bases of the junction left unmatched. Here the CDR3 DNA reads TGTGCCATCAGTGACCGTGGACAGGGCCCAGATACGCAGTATTTT. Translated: CAISDRGQGPDTQYF.

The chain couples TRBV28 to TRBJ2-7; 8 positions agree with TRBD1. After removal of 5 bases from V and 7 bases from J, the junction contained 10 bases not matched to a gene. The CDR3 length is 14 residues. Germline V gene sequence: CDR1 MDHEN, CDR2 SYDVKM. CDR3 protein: CASSTRTGRWEQYF. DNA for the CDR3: TGTGCCAGCAGTACACGGACAGGGAGGTGGGAGCAGTACTTC.

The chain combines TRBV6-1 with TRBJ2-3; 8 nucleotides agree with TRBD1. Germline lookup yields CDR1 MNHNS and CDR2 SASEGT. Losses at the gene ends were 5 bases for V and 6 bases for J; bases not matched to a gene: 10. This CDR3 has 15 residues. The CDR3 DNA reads TGTGCCAGCAGTCCCCGAGCAGGGGGCAGGGATACGCAGTATTTT. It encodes CASSPRAGGRDTQYF.

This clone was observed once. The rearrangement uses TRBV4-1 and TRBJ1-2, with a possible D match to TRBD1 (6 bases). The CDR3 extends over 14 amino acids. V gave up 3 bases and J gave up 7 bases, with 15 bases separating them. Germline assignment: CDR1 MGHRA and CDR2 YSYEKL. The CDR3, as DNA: TGCGCCAGCAGCCATCCCCAGGGGCAGGGTGGCTACACCTTC. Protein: CASSHPQGQGGYTF.

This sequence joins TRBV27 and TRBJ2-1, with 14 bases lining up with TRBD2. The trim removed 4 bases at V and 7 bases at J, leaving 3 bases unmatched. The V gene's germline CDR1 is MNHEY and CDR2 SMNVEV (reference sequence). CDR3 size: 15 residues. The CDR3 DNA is TGTGCCAGCAGTTCGGGACTAGCGGGAGAGAATGAGCAGTTCTTC. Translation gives CASSSGLAGENEQFF.

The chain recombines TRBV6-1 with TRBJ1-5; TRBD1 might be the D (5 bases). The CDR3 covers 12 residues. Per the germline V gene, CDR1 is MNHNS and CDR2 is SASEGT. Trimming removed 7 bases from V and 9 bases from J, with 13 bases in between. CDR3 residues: CASNPGTRPQHF. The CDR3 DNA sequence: TGTGCCAGCAATCCCGGGACTCGGCCCCAGCATTTT.

The CDR3 spells CASSIEGNSNQPQHF. For the CDR3, the DNA is TGTGCCAGTAGTATAGAGGGGAATAGCAATCAGCCCCAGCATTTT. The J gene is TRBJ1-5, the V gene TRBV19; no clear D. V dropped 0 bases and J dropped 0 bases, with 6 bases sitting between them. Germline CDR1 reads LNHDA; CDR2 reads SQIVND (reference sequence). The CDR3 loop spans 15 amino acids.

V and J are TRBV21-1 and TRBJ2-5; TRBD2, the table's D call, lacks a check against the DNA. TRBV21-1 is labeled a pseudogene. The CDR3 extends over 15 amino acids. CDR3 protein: CASSKCREGRETQYF. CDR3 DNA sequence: TGTGCCAGCAGCAAATGTCGGGAGGGGAGAGAGACCCAGTACTTC.

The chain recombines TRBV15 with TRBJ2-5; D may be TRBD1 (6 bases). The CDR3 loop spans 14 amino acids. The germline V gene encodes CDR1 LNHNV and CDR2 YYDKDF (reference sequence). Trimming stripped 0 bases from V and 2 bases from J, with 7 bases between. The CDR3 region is CATSRDTGQETQYF. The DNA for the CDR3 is TGTGCCACCAGCAGAGATACAGGGCAAGAGACCCAGTACTTC.

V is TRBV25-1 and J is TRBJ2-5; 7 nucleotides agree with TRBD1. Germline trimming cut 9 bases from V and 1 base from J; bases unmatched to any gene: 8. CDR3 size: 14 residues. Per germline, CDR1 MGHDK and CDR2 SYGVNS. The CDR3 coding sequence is TGTGCCAGTTCAAAGGGGACAGCCCAAGAGACCCAGTACTTC. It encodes CASSKGTAQETQYF.

For the CDR3, the DNA is TGTGCCACCAGCAGAGATGGGCGGGGGGAGCTGTTTTTT. Translation: CATSRDGRGELFF. The V call is TRBV15, the J call TRBJ2-2; D is undetermined. This CDR3 spans 13 amino acids. The V end lost 0 bases, the J end lost 8 bases, and 7 bases lay between the germline ends. The V gene's germline CDR1 is LNHNV and CDR2 YYDKDF (reference sequence).